This T cell receptor beta chain originates from a study of CXCR3-negative and CXCR3-positive naive CD8 T cells. Study-level information: Every library held about 1.5 +/- 0.3 million TRB reads, and the total came to roughly 150 million.

The CDR3 length is 14 residues. The germline CDR1 and CDR2 sequences are SGHDN and FVKESK. TRB cDNA libraries were made by UMI-labeled 5' RACE. TCRdb re-called the 5' RACE reads; one entry per CDR3 protein, DNA not given. The sample includes some 130,000 distinct CDR3 sequences. Naive CD8+ T lymphocytes were specified as CD45RO-CCR7+CD27+CD95-. Study-wide findings and caveats: Diversity was high in both naive subsets and much lower in memory cells. Researchers report that CXCR3-positive naive cells carry more hydrophobic TRB CDR3s than CXCR3-negative naive cells.

Note on this clonotype: Its antigen remains unknown.

The specimen sequenced was naive CXCR3+ CD8+ T cells from blood. As to subset: CD45RO-CCR7+CD27+CD95- naive CD8+ T cells expressing CXCR3 (TNR3+). The V call is TRBV14, the J call TRBJ2-7; absent DNA, TCRdb's TRBD1 call cannot be checked. The TCR originated in a human donor in good health. Some clones in this sample may be carry-over from other donors' samples. The CDR3 sequence is CASSHPTASYEQYF.